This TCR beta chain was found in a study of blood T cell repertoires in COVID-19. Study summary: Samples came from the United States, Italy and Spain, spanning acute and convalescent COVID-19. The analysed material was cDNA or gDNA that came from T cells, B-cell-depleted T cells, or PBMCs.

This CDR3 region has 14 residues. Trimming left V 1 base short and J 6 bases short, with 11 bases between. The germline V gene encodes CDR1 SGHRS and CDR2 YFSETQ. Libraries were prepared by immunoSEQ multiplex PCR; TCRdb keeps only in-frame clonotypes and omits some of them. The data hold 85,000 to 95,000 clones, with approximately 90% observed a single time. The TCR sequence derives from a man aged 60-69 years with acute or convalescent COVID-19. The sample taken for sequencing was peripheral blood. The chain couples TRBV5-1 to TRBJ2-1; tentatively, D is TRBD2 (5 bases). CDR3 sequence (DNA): TGCGCCAGCAGCTTGAGGGCTAGCCCCAATGAGCAGTTCTTC. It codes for CASSLRASPNEQFF.